What follows are 15 T cell receptor beta chains derived from one specimen sequenced in a study of blood T cell repertoires in COVID-19. TCRdb's copy holds only in-frame clones and misses some; the assay was immunoSEQ multiplex PCR. This table holds fewer than 350,000 clones, around 90% found once. Sequencing was done on a sample of PBMCs or T cells enriched from blood (not recorded which). The receptors stem from a man aged 60 to 69 who had recovered from COVID-19.

This clone was found a few times. The chain carries TRBV5-4 and TRBJ2-1; 12 positions agree with TRBD2. Trimming cost V 4 bases and J 0 bases; bases outside gene matches: 5. The CDR3 contains 17 residues. The germline V gene has CDR1 SGHNT and CDR2 YYREEE (reference sequence). CDR3 nucleotide sequence: TGTGCCAGCAGCCCGGGACTAGCGGGCCGCTCCTACAATGAGCAGTTCTTC. Amino acids: CASSPGLAGRSYNEQFF.

This rearrangement joins TRBV3-1 (or the pseudogene TRBV3-2) to TRBJ2-7, with D possibly TRBD2 on 5 matching bases. Germline loops: CDR1 LGHDT, CDR2 YNNKEL (reference sequence). The CDR3 has 13 amino acids. The V gene lost 3 bases and the J gene lost 3 bases, with 9 bases spanning the gap. The CDR3 loop reads CASSHTGYYEQYF. The CDR3 DNA reads TGTGCCAGCAGCCACACGGGGTACTACGAGCAGTACTTC.

V is TRBV7-9 and J is TRBJ2-3, with D possibly matching TRBD2 (5 bases). The CDR3 contains 14 residues. Germline V lookup: CDR1 SEHNR, CDR2 FQNEAQ (reference sequence). V lost 5 bases and J 2 bases, leaving 11 bases between the germline ends. Here the CDR3 reads CASSALALTDTQYF. CDR3 sequence (DNA): TGTGCCAGCAGCGCTCTAGCACTCACAGATACGCAGTATTTT.

The gene calls are TRBV7-2 and TRBJ2-7, with a possible D match to TRBD2 (5 bases). V lost 0 bases to trimming and J lost 1 base, with 7 bases between them. The CDR3 runs to 14 residues. The V gene's germline CDR1 is SGHTA and CDR2 FQGNSA. This chain's CDR3 is CASSLAGLSYEQYF. In DNA form, the CDR3 reads TGTGCCAGCAGCTTAGCTGGACTTTCCTACGAGCAGTACTTC.

About this clone itself: Other DNA sequences in this sample translate to the same CDR3. The chain has TRBV5-1 and TRBJ1-4; D is possibly TRBD1 (5 bases). Germline values: CDR1 SGHRS, CDR2 YFSETQ. The V end lost 4 bases, the J end lost 0 bases, and 7 bases lay between the germline ends. This CDR3 has 14 residues. The CDR3 sequence is CASSLTATNEKLFF. The CDR3 nucleotides are TGCGCCAGCAGCCTGACAGCAACTAATGAAAAACTGTTTTTT. The complete variable domain, with remaining parts taken from reference TRBV5-1 and TRBJ1-4, reads KAGVTQTPRYLIKTRGQQVTLSCSPISGHRSVSWYQQTPGQGLQFLFEYFSETQRNKGNFPGRFSGRQFSNSRSEMNVSTLELGDSALYLCASSLTATNEKLFFGSGTQLSVL.

V and J are TRBV7-9 and TRBJ1-1, with D perhaps matching TRBD1 (6 bases). Deletions cut 6 bases from V and 2 bases from J, with 13 bases between. Germline CDR1 is SEHNR and CDR2 is FQNEAQ (reference sequence). This CDR3 region has 14 residues. CDR3 sequence: CASRRGGGNTEAFF. The CDR3, as DNA: TGTGCCAGCAGACGGGGAGGGGGTAACACTGAAGCTTTCTTT.

The chain employs TRBV28 and TRBJ1-3, with D perhaps matching TRBD1 (5 bases). The V end lost 3 bases, the J end lost 8 bases, and 14 bases lay between the germline ends. The CDR3 sequence is 14 residues long. The germline V gene encodes CDR1 MDHEN and CDR2 SYDVKM. CDR3 coding DNA: TGTGCCAGCAGTTTTCTTTCGGGGGGTGACACCATATATTTT. Translated, it gives CASSFLSGGDTIYF. Supplemented by reference TRBV28 and TRBJ1-3, the full variable domain reads DVKVTQSSRYLVKRTGEKVFLECVQDMDHENMFWYRQDPGLGLRLIYFSYDVKMKEKGDIPEGYSVSREKKERFSLILESASTNQTSMYLCASSFLSGGDTIYFGEGSWLTVV.

The CDR3 spells CASSRLSAGGFYNEQFF. Written as DNA, the CDR3 is TGTGCCAGCAGCCGTCTGAGCGCGGGAGGCTTCTACAATGAGCAGTTCTTC. The chain joins TRBV7-8 to TRBJ2-1; 8 bases match TRBD2. CDR1 is SGHVS and CDR2 is FQNEAQ in the germline V gene. After removal of 5 bases from V and 3 bases from J, the junction contained 12 bases not matched to a gene. The CDR3 extends over 17 amino acids.

CDR3 sequence reads: CASSPSGGGNYGYTF. The CDR3 DNA sequence: TGTGCCAGCAGTCCCTCGGGAGGGGGCAACTATGGCTACACCTTC. The rearrangement uses TRBV27 and TRBJ1-2, with TRBD1 matching over 7 bases. The CDR3 sequence is 15 residues long. Unmatched junction bases numbered 8, after V lost 5 bases and J lost 2 bases. Per germline, CDR1 MNHEY and CDR2 SMNVEV (reference sequence).

The V gene is TRBV12-5, the J gene TRBJ1-1; D perhaps matches TRBD1 (6 bases). The CDR3 has 13 amino acids. Trimming stripped 6 bases from V and 5 bases from J, with 13 bases between. CDR1 LGHNT and CDR2 FRNRAP come from the germline V gene. CDR3 DNA sequence: TGTGCTAGTGGCTCAGGGGTTGGAACTGAAGCTTTCTTT. It codes for CASGSGVGTEAFF.

This chain joins TRBV11-2 and TRBJ1-3, with D possibly being TRBD1 (5 bases). Germline CDR1 reads SGHAT; CDR2 reads FQNNGV. Trimming stripped 1 base from V and 1 base from J, with 11 bases between. CDR3 size: 16 residues. CDR3 amino acids: CASSLAGGGSGNTIYF. In nucleotides, the CDR3 is TGTGCCAGCAGCTTAGCCGGGGGAGGATCTGGAAACACCATATATTTT.

The genes are TRBV5-4 and TRBJ2-3, with 8 nucleotides matching TRBD2. Germline CDR1 is SGHNT and CDR2 is YYREEE (reference sequence). The ends lost 4 bases at V and 8 bases at J; junction bases unmatched: 18. The CDR3 contains 17 residues. CDR3: CASSPGDSIAGGVTQYF. The CDR3 coding sequence is TGTGCCAGCAGCCCTGGAGACAGTATCGCGGGAGGAGTTACGCAGTATTTT.

The gene calls are TRBV7-9 and TRBJ1-1, with D possibly matching TRBD1 (5 bases). Trimming removed 1 base at V and 7 bases at J, with 10 bases between. The germline V gene encodes CDR1 SEHNR and CDR2 FQNEAQ (reference sequence). The CDR3 is 13 amino acids. CDR3 region: CASSLEPDSEAFF. The CDR3 DNA is TGTGCCAGCAGCTTAGAGCCAGACAGTGAAGCTTTCTTT. Supplemented by reference TRBV7-9 and TRBJ1-1, the full variable domain reads DTGVSQNPRHKITKRGQNVTFRCDPISEHNRLYWYRQTLGQGPEFLTYFQNEAQLEKSRLLSDRFSAERPKGSFSTLEIQRTEQGDSAMYLCASSLEPDSEAFFGQGTRLTVV.

The CDR3 loop is CASSSPDSSGNTIYF. CDR3 coding DNA: TGTGCCAGCAGCTCACCTGACAGTTCTGGAAACACCATATATTTT. This chain connects TRBV7-2 to TRBJ1-3; a weak D match, TRBD1 (5 bases). From germline, CDR1 is SGHTA and CDR2 FQGNSA. V lost 4 bases and J lost 1, with 11 bases in between. This CDR3 spans 15 amino acids.

This sequence joins TRBV7-9 and TRBJ2-1, with 9 bases fitting TRBD1. The ends lost 1 base at V and 6 bases at J; junction bases unmatched: 4. CDR3 size: 15 residues. CDR1 SEHNR and CDR2 FQNEAQ come from the germline V gene (reference sequence). DNA for the CDR3: TGTGCCAGCAGCTTAGGACAGGGGGTTCTCAATGAGCAGTTCTTC. This translates into CASSLGQGVLNEQFF.